A single sample gave rise to the 27 T cell receptor beta chains below, sequenced in a study of type 1 and type 2 diabetes patients (dated by TCRdb to the mid-2010s). Sequencing was performed on an Illumina MiSeq. For TCRbeta CDR3 amplification, the template was genomic DNA taken from the sorted T cell subsets. Multiplex PCR with 30 forward and 13 reverse primers amplified the TCRbeta CDR3 region. Clones were called with MiXCR by TCRdb after fastp trimmed the public reads at Q25, and only in-frame beta chains were retained. CDR3 protein sequences are deduplicated, and each keeps its most common genes and DNA. The sample table shows about 250,000 distinct CDR3 sequences, and roughly 50% are seen once. The ten largest account for 12% to 15% of the sample. Specimen: peripheral blood mononuclear cells (PBMCs). The receptors shown here come from a man between 18 and 29 years old with type 2 diabetes.

This clonotype was picked up many times. The chain carries TRBV15 and TRBJ1-2; D remains unclear. V was pared by 0 bases and J by 8 bases, with 13 bases between. CDR3 length equals 14 residues. Germline V gene sequence: CDR1 LNHNV, CDR2 YYDKDF (reference sequence). CDR3 region: CATSRDRAREGYTF. The DNA of the CDR3 is TGTGCCACCAGCAGAGATCGGGCGCGGGAGGGCTACACCTTC.

A remark on this clonotype: Its ends do not fully match the called genes, so a read error is possible. The chain recombines TRBV20-1 with TRBJ1-4; possible D gene TRBD1, 6 bases. Germline loops: CDR1 DFQATT, CDR2 SNEGSKA (reference sequence). The CDR3 covers 15 residues. CDR3 sequence: CSASALRGSWEKLFF. DNA for the CDR3: TGCAGTGCCTCCGCTCTGAGGGGGAGTTGGGAAAAACTGTTCTTT.

This clonotype was detected many times. The chain joins TRBV25-1 to TRBJ2-3, with 8 bases aligning to TRBD2. CDR1 and CDR2 (germline): MGHDK, SYGVNS. The CDR3 is made up of 16 amino acids. V was clipped by 1 base and J by 0 bases; unmatched bases: 3. The CDR3 here is CASSESSGPSTDTQYF. CDR3 in DNA: TGTGCCAGCAGTGAATCTAGCGGGCCTAGCACAGATACGCAGTATTTT.

The chain combines TRBV30 with TRBJ2-7; 10 bases agree with TRBD2. Germline V gives CDR1 GTSNPN, CDR2 SVGIG (reference sequence). V shed 5 bases, J shed 3 bases, and the junction held 16 bases outside the gene matches. The CDR3 extends over 17 amino acids. CDR3 in amino acids: CAWDPQRTSGRVYEQYF. CDR3 bases: TGTGCCTGGGATCCGCAGCGGACTAGCGGACGGGTCTACGAGCAGTACTTC.

The V call is TRBV27, the J call TRBJ2-7; TRBD1 matches at 9 bases. The trim removed 6 bases at V and 5 bases at J, leaving 8 bases unmatched. The germline CDR1 and CDR2 sequences are MNHEY and SMNVEV (reference sequence). The CDR3 has 14 residues. CDR3 DNA sequence: TGTGCCAGCAGCACCGGGACAGGGTATGACGAGCAGTACTTC. Its translation: CASSTGTGYDEQYF.

This clonotype was found a few times. The rearrangement uses TRBV27 and TRBJ1-1; possibly TRBD1 for D (6 bases). The CDR3 totals 13 residues. Germline V lookup: CDR1 MNHEY, CDR2 SMNVEV (reference sequence). V was cut by 6 bases and J by 6 bases, with 14 bases left in between. The CDR3 region has the DNA TGTGCCAGCAGACAGACAGGTTCCGCTGAAGCTTTCTTT. As protein: CASRQTGSAEAFF.

This clonotype was seen just once. This CDR3 is CASSAWGEQETQYF. The CDR3 DNA sequence: TGTGCCAGTAGTGCCTGGGGTGAACAAGAGACCCAGTACTTC. The chain couples TRBV19 to TRBJ2-5; no reliable D call. V was clipped by 5 bases and J by 2 bases, with 12 bases between them. The CDR3 is made up of 14 amino acids. The germline V gene encodes CDR1 LNHDA and CDR2 SQIVND (reference sequence).

The chain carries TRBV19 and TRBJ2-2, with 16 bases matching TRBD2. The CDR3 sequence is 15 residues long. Germline V gene data show CDR1 as LNHDA and CDR2 as SQIVND (reference sequence). J gave up 3 bases and V 9 bases, and 1 base lay outside the gene matches. CDR3 region: CASGTSGRDTGELFF. As DNA, the CDR3 is TGTGCCAGCGGGACTAGCGGGAGGGACACCGGGGAGCTGTTTTTT.

This chain links TRBV4-1 with TRBJ2-7; TRBD1 aligns across 11 bases. This CDR3 has 17 amino acids. Trimming at V came to 3 bases and at J to 0 bases, leaving 7 bases not matched to a gene. The germline V gene has CDR1 MGHRA and CDR2 YSYEKL. For the CDR3, the DNA is TGCGCCAGCAGCCAGGGACAGGGGGACATGATCTCCTACGAGCAGTACTTC. This encodes CASSQGQGDMISYEQYF.

The rearrangement joins TRBV29-1 to TRBJ1-5, with D possibly TRBD1 on 6 matching bases. With 3 bases removed from V and 0 bases from J, the gap between germline ends came to 12 bases. Germline V gives CDR1 SQVTM, CDR2 ANQGSEA. The CDR3 has 15 residues. CDR3 bases: TGCAGCGTTGACCCGGACAGCAATAGCAATCAGCCCCAGCATTTT. Its translation: CSVDPDSNSNQPQHF.

This clonotype was picked up a small number of times. V gene TRBV7-3 combines with J gene TRBJ2-7; TRBD1 is a possible D gene (6 bases). Germline-derived CDR1 and CDR2 are SGHTA and FQGTGA. This CDR3 is 15 amino acids long. V gave up 5 bases and J gave up 0 bases, with 14 bases separating them. The CDR3 here is CASSDWRQVSYEQYF. The CDR3 DNA reads TGTGCCAGCAGCGACTGGAGACAGGTCTCCTACGAGCAGTACTTC.

CDR3 nucleotide sequence: TGTGCCTGGAGTGCCATTGGGGCTGGCTACACCTTC. It translates to CAWSAIGAGYTF. This sequence joins TRBV30 and TRBJ1-2; D is perhaps TRBD1 (5 bases). V was trimmed by 1 base and J by 7 bases, leaving 10 bases between them. The CDR3 length is 12 residues. Germline values: CDR1 GTSNPN, CDR2 SVGIG (reference sequence).

This clonotype was picked up one time. This may be a read error: a much more frequent sequence differs by one nucleotide. The rearrangement links TRBV25-1 to TRBJ2-5, with 7 bases matching TRBD2. The CDR3 has 17 amino acids. Trimming took 5 bases from V and 6 from J; bases not matched to a gene: 18. CDR1 MGHDK and CDR2 SYGVNS come from the germline V gene. The CDR3 bases are TGTGCCAGCAGTTCGAAGGGCGGGAGTCAGTTACAAAAGACCCAGTACTTC. It specifies CASSSKGGSQLQKTQYF.

This clonotype was observed many times. This sequence joins TRBV2 and TRBJ1-4; D is unresolved. The CDR3 sequence is 15 residues long. With 6 bases removed from V and 0 bases from J, the gap between germline ends came to 11 bases. Germline loops: CDR1 SNHLY, CDR2 FYNNEI. In DNA form, the CDR3 reads TGTGCCAGCAGAGTACAGCTTGCAACTAATGAAAAACTGTTTTTT. Its translation is CASRVQLATNEKLFF.

This clonotype was observed a single time. One end of the junction fails to match germline, which may point to a read error. The chain employs TRBV7-2 and TRBJ1-5; perhaps TRBD1 as D (6 bases). This CDR3 is built from 15 residues. The germline V gene has CDR1 SGHTA and CDR2 FQGNSA. The CDR3 sequence: CASSLGQGFRQPQHF. CDR3 sequence (DNA): TGTGCCAGCAGTTTAGGGCAGGGGTTTCGTCAGCCCCAGCATTTT.

The sample holds a few counts of this clonotype. The V call is TRBV7-2, the J call TRBJ1-1, with D hard to call. The V and J ends lost 0 bases and 7 bases respectively, with 9 bases between them. This CDR3 has 13 amino acids. CDR1 is SGHTA and CDR2 is FQGNSA in the germline V gene. In nucleotides, the CDR3 is TGTGCCAGCAGCTTAGCACCTGCCCTTGAAGCTTTCTTT. Translating it yields CASSLAPALEAFF.

As to this clonotype: This could be a read error, since a much larger clone is one nucleotide away. This chain connects TRBV15 to TRBJ2-2; the match to TRBD2 covers 7 bases. CDR3 length: 11 residues. Germline V gene sequence: CDR1 LNHNV, CDR2 YYDKDF (reference sequence). For the CDR3, the DNA is TGTGCCACCTTAATCGGCGGGGGGCTGTTTTTT. Translated: CATLIGGGLFF.

Regarding this clonotype: The final CDR3 position lacks the conserved phenylalanine or tryptophan, pointing to a likely read error. It is unclear where the CDR3 begins or ends on the DNA, so no DNA is shown, and the CDR3 is as TCRdb lists it. The CDR3 sequence: CASSLDSGLIYERYI. The chain links TRBV6-6 to TRBJ2-7; TRBD2 is taken as the D call from the table, unchecked against the DNA. Germline CDR1 and CDR2: MNHNY and SVGAGI (reference sequence). The CDR3 is 15 residues long, ends included.

The rearrangement joins TRBV5-5 to TRBJ1-4; no clear D gene. Looked up from germline, CDR1 is SGHKS and CDR2 is YYEKEE (reference sequence). V lost 2 bases and J lost 0, with 8 bases in between. The CDR3 runs to 15 residues. The CDR3 reads CASSFSGATNEKLFF. The CDR3 nucleotides read TGTGCCAGCAGCTTCTCAGGAGCAACTAATGAAAAACTGTTTTTT.

The chain links TRBV19 to TRBJ1-4; a weak D match, TRBD1 (6 bases). The CDR3 is made up of 13 amino acids. V lost 8 bases and J lost 7, with 14 bases in between. CDR1 is LNHDA, CDR2 SQIVND, per germline (reference sequence). The CDR3 sequence is CASRHGGGEKLFF. The CDR3 DNA reads TGTGCCAGTCGTCATGGAGGGGGTGAAAAACTGTTTTTT.

On this clonotype itself: An end of the junction differs from the germline gene, which may be a read error. This chain uses TRBV10-1 with TRBJ2-7; 9 bases match TRBD1. CDR3 length: 16 amino acids. The V gene's germline CDR1 is WNHNN and CDR2 SYGVQD (reference sequence). The CDR3 DNA sequence: TGTGCCAGCAGAATACCGGGACAGGGTATGGAGTACGAGCAGTACTTC. As protein: CASRIPGQGMEYEQYF.

This clonotype was found once. V gene TRBV18 combines with J gene TRBJ1-5, with 8 positions matching TRBD1. V gave up 3 bases and J gave up 7 bases; unmatched junction bases: 2. Germline V lookup: CDR1 KGHSH, CDR2 LQKENI. This CDR3 is built from 13 residues. In nucleotides, the CDR3 is TGTGCCAGCTCACCCGACAGGGGACAGCCCCAGCATTTT. Translated: CASSPDRGQPQHF.

The rearrangement uses TRBV20-1 and TRBJ1-1, with D possibly being TRBD1 (5 bases). CDR1 is DFQATT and CDR2 is SNEGSKA in the germline V gene (reference sequence). This CDR3 spans 13 amino acids. V was shortened by 0 bases and J by 3 bases, with 8 bases between the two germline ends. CDR3: CSARESGDTEAFF. The CDR3 nucleotides are TGCAGTGCTAGAGAGTCGGGGGACACTGAAGCTTTCTTT.

V is TRBV6-1 and J is TRBJ2-5; D is ambiguous. Trimming removed 5 bases from V and 5 bases from J, with 12 bases in between. This CDR3 region has 13 residues. Germline V gene data show CDR1 as MNHNS and CDR2 as SASEGT. The chain's CDR3 is CASSPSLGETQYF. In nucleotides, the CDR3 is TGTGCCAGCAGTCCCAGTCTGGGGGAGACCCAGTACTTC.

This chain uses TRBV9 with TRBJ1-1; perhaps TRBD1 as D (5 bases). Trimming took off 0 bases at V and 0 bases at J, with 9 bases between the two ends. The CDR3 extends over 15 amino acids. The V gene's germline CDR1 is SGDLS and CDR2 YYNGEE. CDR3 nucleotide sequence: TGTGCCAGCAGCGTAGGAGCAGGGCTGAACACTGAAGCTTTCTTT. Residues: CASSVGAGLNTEAFF.

This chain uses TRBV18 with TRBJ2-1; the match to TRBD1 covers 11 bases. With V trimmed by 2 bases and J by 6 bases, 6 bases remained unmatched. The germline V gene has CDR1 KGHSH and CDR2 LQKENI. This CDR3 has 16 residues. CDR3 nucleotides: TGTGCCAGCTCACCATTGGGACAGGGGGTTCGCAATGAGCAGTTCTTC. It yields the protein CASSPLGQGVRNEQFF.

The genes are TRBV29-1 and TRBJ2-7, with D perhaps TRBD2 (6 bases). The CDR3 spans 12 residues. Germline assignment: CDR1 SQVTM and CDR2 ANQGSEA. V lost 6 bases to trimming and J lost 4 bases, with 13 bases between them. This CDR3 is CSVQRRGYEQYF. The CDR3 DNA is TGCAGCGTACAGAGGAGGGGTTACGAGCAGTACTTC.